This passage covers 25 T cell receptor beta chains from one sample sequenced in a study of T cell changes during pregnancy in multiple sclerosis. Generated by immunoSEQ multiplex PCR, the TCRdb table keeps only in-frame clones and is missing some. This sample carries 35,000 to 55,000 clones, around 93% of them seen once, and the ten largest clones take roughly 3.7%. The sample in question was CD8+ T cells from peripheral blood mononuclear cells, obtained after pregnancy. The receptor set was obtained from a female donor with multiple sclerosis, enrolled in a pregnancy study.

This clone was seen only once. The V and J genes are TRBV13 and TRBJ1-4, with D perhaps matching TRBD1 (6 bases). The CDR3 sequence is 14 residues long. V dropped 6 bases and J dropped 4 bases, with 12 bases sitting between them. CDR1 and CDR2 (germline): PRHDT, FYEKMQ (reference sequence). This chain's CDR3 is CASRATGVNEKLFF. CDR3 DNA: TGTGCCAGCAGGGCGACAGGAGTTAATGAAAAACTGTTTTTT.

The chain recombines TRBV7-8 with TRBJ2-5; TRBD2 agrees at 11 bases. V shed 5 bases and J 0 bases; nucleotides not matched to a gene: 8. This CDR3 comprises 17 residues. Germline V lookup: CDR1 SGHVS, CDR2 FQNEAQ. The chain's CDR3 is CASSRTSGGAYQETQYF. The CDR3 region has the DNA TGTGCCAGCAGCCGTACTAGCGGGGGCGCGTACCAAGAGACCCAGTACTTC.

The rearrangement uses TRBV27 and TRBJ2-7, with 9 bases lining up with TRBD1. The CDR3 runs 14 residues. V lost 4 bases, J lost 1 base, and 2 bases stayed unmatched. CDR1 is MNHEY, CDR2 SMNVEV, per germline (reference sequence). The DNA for the CDR3 is TGTGCCAGCAGTTCGGACAGGGGATCCTACGAGCAGTACTTC. Residues: CASSSDRGSYEQYF.

This clone showed up just once. The V and J genes are TRBV5-4 and TRBJ2-3; 7 nucleotides match TRBD1. The CDR3 runs 16 residues. Germline CDR1 reads SGHNT; CDR2 reads YYREEE (reference sequence). The junction had 13 bases not matched to a gene; V was cut back by 4 bases and J by 5 bases. CDR3 sequence (DNA): TGTGCCAGCAGCGTACTAGGGACACAGGGGATAGATACGCAGTATTTT. It yields the protein CASSVLGTQGIDTQYF. Drawing the rest from reference TRBV5-4 and TRBJ2-3, the complete variable domain is ETGVTQSPTHLIKTRGQQVTLRCSSQSGHNTVSWYQQALGQGPQFIFQYYREEENGRGNFPPRFSGLQFPNYSSELNVNALELDDSALYLCASSVLGTQGIDTQYFGPGTRLTVL.

The CDR3 nucleotides are TGTGCCAGCAGTTACTCCGGCGGGGCAGATACGCAGTATTTT. It translates to CASSYSGGADTQYF. The chain uses TRBV6-5 and TRBJ2-3; maybe TRBD2 (6 bases). The CDR3 runs to 14 residues. Germline lookup yields CDR1 MNHEY and CDR2 SVGAGI. V lost 0 bases, J lost 4 bases, and 8 bases lay in between.

The V gene is TRBV5-5, the J gene TRBJ1-1, with D hard to call. Germline V gives CDR1 SGHKS, CDR2 YYEKEE (reference sequence). This CDR3 is built from 17 residues. V lost 4 bases to trimming and J lost 0 bases, with 19 bases between them. CDR3: CASSETFVGLMNTEAFF. The CDR3 DNA reads as TGTGCCAGCAGCGAGACATTCGTTGGGTTAATGAACACTGAAGCTTTCTTT.

The DNA for the CDR3 is TGTGCCAGCAGCTATCGACAGGGGATGAACACTGAAGCTTTCTTT. As protein: CASSYRQGMNTEAFF. The chain is built from TRBV7-2 and TRBJ1-1, with 8 bases matching TRBD1. Looked up from germline, CDR1 is SGHTA and CDR2 is FQGNSA. This CDR3 contains 15 residues. J lost 0 bases, V lost 4 bases, and 4 bases had no gene match.

This clone has just one count. This chain links TRBV14 with TRBJ1-1; D is undetermined. This CDR3 has 13 residues. Germline CDR1 and CDR2: SGHDN and FVKESK. V was shortened by 4 bases and J by 0 bases, with 6 bases between the two germline ends. The DNA of the CDR3 is TGTGCCAGCAGCCCTACAGTGAACACTGAAGCTTTCTTT. Translating gives CASSPTVNTEAFF.

The chain employs TRBV25-1 and TRBJ2-2, with TRBD2 matching over 10 bases. The J segment lost 1 base and the V segment lost 2 bases, leaving 1 base of the junction unmatched. Germline CDR1 reads MGHDK; CDR2 reads SYGVNS. The CDR3 contains 16 residues. CDR3 DNA sequence: TGTGCCAGCAGTGAACGGACTAGCGGGAACACCGGGGAGCTGTTTTTT. Translated, it gives CASSERTSGNTGELFF.

This clone was seen once. The chain has TRBV5-5 and TRBJ1-5; the D gene is possibly TRBD1 (5 bases). This CDR3 spans 17 amino acids. The germline gives CDR1 SGHKS, CDR2 YYEKEE (reference sequence). Deletions cut 1 base from V and 1 base from J, with 15 bases between. The CDR3 sequence: CASSLRDGGPSNQPQHF. Written as DNA, the CDR3 is TGTGCCAGCAGCTTGAGGGACGGAGGGCCCAGCAATCAGCCCCAGCATTTT.

This chain links TRBV5-5 with TRBJ1-5; no clear D. This CDR3 is 16 amino acids long. From germline, CDR1 is SGHKS and CDR2 YYEKEE (reference sequence). Deletions cut 0 bases from V and 2 bases from J, with 12 bases between. For the CDR3, the DNA is TGTGCCAGCAGCTTGGATATAGGAGCCGGCAATCAGCCCCAGCATTTT. Residues: CASSLDIGAGNQPQHF.

This chain connects TRBV5-5 to TRBJ2-2, with D possibly matching TRBD2 (5 bases). V lost 1 base and J lost 2, with 12 bases in between. Per germline, CDR1 SGHKS and CDR2 YYEKEE (reference sequence). The CDR3 is 16 residues long. The CDR3 here is CASSLWLALNTGELFF. In DNA form, the CDR3 reads TGTGCCAGCAGCTTGTGGCTAGCCCTAAACACCGGGGAGCTGTTTTTT.

The chain couples TRBV27 to TRBJ2-7; D might be TRBD1 (6 bases). CDR1 MNHEY and CDR2 SMNVEV come from the germline V gene (reference sequence). Trimming took 2 bases from V and 3 from J, leaving 11 bases between them. The CDR3 runs to 14 residues. The CDR3 DNA sequence: TGTGCCAGCAGTTTAGGGGGACACAACTACGAGCAGTACTTC. This gives the protein CASSLGGHNYEQYF.

The chain links TRBV28 to TRBJ2-7; 9 bases agree with TRBD2. V shed 4 bases and J 3 bases; nucleotides not matched to a gene: 7. This CDR3 is built from 15 residues. Germline V lookup: CDR1 MDHEN, CDR2 SYDVKM. As DNA, the CDR3 is TGTGCCAGCAGTTATAGCGGGAGATCCCTCTACGAGCAGTACTTC. Translation: CASSYSGRSLYEQYF.

The chain carries TRBV2 and TRBJ1-2, with D possibly TRBD1 on 6 matching bases. V was pared by 1 base and J by 4 bases, with 13 bases between. The CDR3 spans 15 residues. Per germline, CDR1 SNHLY and CDR2 FYNNEI. DNA of the CDR3: TGTGCCAGCAGTGAAGGGCCACCAGGGGCCTATGGCTACACCTTC. It encodes CASSEGPPGAYGYTF.

V usage is TRBV19 and J usage is TRBJ2-7, with a possible D match to TRBD1 (6 bases). Germline lookup yields CDR1 LNHDA and CDR2 SQIVND (reference sequence). Trimming removed 4 bases at V and 2 bases at J, with 15 bases between. This CDR3 is 15 amino acids long. The DNA of the CDR3 is TGTGCCAGTAGTACCCCCGTGGGACAAACCTACGAGCAGTACTTC. Residues: CASSTPVGQTYEQYF.

The chain combines TRBV28 with TRBJ1-6, with D possibly being TRBD1 (6 bases). Germline assignment: CDR1 MDHEN and CDR2 SYDVKM. CDR3 size: 15 residues. Trimming left V 5 bases short and J 9 bases short, with 17 bases between. The CDR3 spells CASSPDSPMGSPLHF. In nucleotides, the CDR3 is TGTGCCAGCAGTCCGGACAGCCCAATGGGTTCACCCCTCCACTTT.

The genes are TRBV7-9 and TRBJ2-7; TRBD2 is a possible D gene (6 bases). Germline CDR1 is SEHNR and CDR2 is FQNEAQ (reference sequence). Trimming took 1 base from V and 3 from J, leaving 13 bases between them. The CDR3 totals 15 residues. CDR3 region: CASSLDPGRGYEQYF. In DNA, the CDR3 is TGTGCCAGCAGCTTAGATCCCGGGAGAGGCTACGAGCAGTACTTC.

This clone has only a few counts. The V call is TRBV6-4, the J call TRBJ2-2; D is uncertain. This CDR3 has 15 residues. Germline loops: CDR1 MRHNA, CDR2 SNTAGT. V dropped 3 bases and J dropped 3 bases, with 11 bases sitting between them. CDR3 DNA sequence: TGTGCCAGCAGTGAGGTGAACGGAGACACCGGGGAGCTGTTTTTT. It is translated as CASSEVNGDTGELFF.

The J gene is TRBJ2-7, the V gene TRBV9; 10 bases match TRBD2. The J segment lost 2 bases and the V segment lost 4 bases, leaving 6 bases of the junction unmatched. The CDR3 length is 15 residues. Looked up from germline, CDR1 is SGDLS and CDR2 is YYNGEE. The DNA for the CDR3 is TGTGCCAGCAGCCCCCGGACTAGCGGAACCTACGAGCAGTACTTC. Its protein product is CASSPRTSGTYEQYF.

The chain couples TRBV4-3 to TRBJ1-1, with a tentative D call TRBD1 (6 bases). In germline, CDR1 is LGHNA, CDR2 YSLEER. This CDR3 contains 13 residues. Trimming pared 3 bases from V and 8 bases from J, leaving 13 bases between. This chain's CDR3 is CASSQQGSREAFF. CDR3 nucleotide sequence: TGCGCCAGCAGCCAGCAGGGGTCTCGGGAAGCTTTCTTT.

The chain recombines TRBV28 with TRBJ2-7; TRBD2 aligns across 8 bases. The CDR3 totals 16 residues. J was trimmed by 0 bases and V by 5 bases; bases with no gene match: 9. CDR1 and CDR2 from the germline V gene are MDHEN and SYDVKM. The CDR3 coding sequence is TGTGCCAGCAGTGCCCGGGGGGGCGCCTTCTCCTACGAGCAGTACTTC. Protein: CASSARGGAFSYEQYF.

J is TRBJ1-1 and V is TRBV2; D remains ambiguous. This CDR3 contains 14 residues. CDR1 and CDR2 from the germline V gene are SNHLY and FYNNEI. Trimming removed 6 bases at V and 3 bases at J, with 14 bases between. This chain's CDR3 is CASRRGVGDTEAFF. As DNA, the CDR3 is TGTGCCAGCAGGAGAGGAGTGGGAGACACTGAAGCTTTCTTT.

This chain links TRBV5-1 with TRBJ2-7, with TRBD2 identical over 10 bases. This CDR3 has 15 amino acids. V lost 4 bases and J lost 3; bases outside the gene matches: 7. Germline V gene lookup returns CDR1 SGHRS and CDR2 YFSETQ. In nucleotides, the CDR3 is TGCGCCAGCAGCCCCCATTGGACTAGCGGCTACGAGCAGTACTTC. Residues: CASSPHWTSGYEQYF.

This clone showed up just once. The V and J genes are TRBV11-2 and TRBJ2-3; 7 nucleotides align to TRBD2. V shed 5 bases, J shed 7 bases, and the junction held 18 bases outside the gene matches. This CDR3 spans 17 amino acids. The V gene's germline CDR1 is SGHAT and CDR2 FQNNGV. The CDR3 sequence: CASSGGITSETWNTQYF. The CDR3 DNA sequence: TGTGCCAGCAGCGGGGGTATTACTAGCGAGACTTGGAATACGCAGTATTTT. The complete variable domain, with remaining parts taken from reference TRBV11-2 and TRBJ2-3, reads EAGVAQSPRYKIIEKRQSVAFWCNPISGHATLYWYQQILGQGPKLLIQFQNNGVVDDSQLPKDRFSAERLKGVDSTLKIQPAKLEDSAVYLCASSGGITSETWNTQYFGPGTRLTVL.